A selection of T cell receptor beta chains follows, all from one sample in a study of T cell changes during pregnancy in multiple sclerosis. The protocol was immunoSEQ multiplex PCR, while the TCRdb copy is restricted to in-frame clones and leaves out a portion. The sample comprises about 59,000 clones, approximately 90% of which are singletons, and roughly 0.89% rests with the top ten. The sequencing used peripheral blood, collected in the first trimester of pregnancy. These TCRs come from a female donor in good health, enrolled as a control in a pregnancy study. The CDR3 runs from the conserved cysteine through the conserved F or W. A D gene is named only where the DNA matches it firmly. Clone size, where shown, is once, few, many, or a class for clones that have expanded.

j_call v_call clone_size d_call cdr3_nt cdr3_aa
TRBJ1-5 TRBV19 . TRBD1 TGTGCCAGTAGTGATTCTACCAGGGGGCCTAGCAATCAGCCCCAGCATTTT CASSDSTRGPSNQPQHF
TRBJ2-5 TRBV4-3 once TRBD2 TGCGCCAGCAGCCAAGATCGGGCGGGGGGGCCGGGACAGACCCAGTACTTC CASSQDRAGGPGQTQYF
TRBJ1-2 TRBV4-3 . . TGCGCCAGCAGCCAAGACAGGGCAAACTATGGCTACACCTTC CASSQDRANYGYTF
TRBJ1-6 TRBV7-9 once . TGTGCCAGCAGCTTGCAGAGCCAAACGGGTTCACCCCTCCACTTT CASSLQSQTGSPLHF
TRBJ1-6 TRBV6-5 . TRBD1 TGTGCCAGCAGTTCCACAGGGGGCCCCCCTAATTCACCCCTCCACTTT CASSSTGGPPNSPLHF
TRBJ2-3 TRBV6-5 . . TGTGCCAGCAGTTACTTCGAGAGGGCTACAGATACGCAGTATTTT CASSYFERATDTQYF
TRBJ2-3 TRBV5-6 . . TGTGCCAGCAGCTTCACACAGGCGATCTCCCGGCGGAGCACAGATACGCAGTATTTT CASSFTQAISRRSTDTQYF
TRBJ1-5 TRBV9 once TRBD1 TGTGCCAGCAGCGTGGGACAGTTCAATCAGCCCCAGCATTTT CASSVGQFNQPQHF
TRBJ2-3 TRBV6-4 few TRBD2 TGTGCCAGCAGTGACTCTAGCGGGGGGGCTAGCACAGATACGCAGTATTTT CASSDSSGGASTDTQYF
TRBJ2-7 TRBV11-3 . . TGTGCCAGCAGCTTAGATCCGGGTGGCGAGCAGTACTTC CASSLDPGGEQYF
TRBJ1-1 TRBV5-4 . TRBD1 TGTGCCAGCAGCTTGGGACAGGGGGGGAACACTGAAGCTTTCTTT CASSLGQGGNTEAFF
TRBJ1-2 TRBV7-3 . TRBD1 TGTGCCAGCAGCGCTGACAGGGGAGGCCTCCGAGGCTACACCTTC CASSADRGGLRGYTF
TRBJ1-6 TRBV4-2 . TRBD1 TGTGCCAGCAGCGAGACACCGGGACAGGGGAATTCACCCCTCCACTTT CASSETPGQGNSPLHF
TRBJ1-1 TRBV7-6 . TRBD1 TGTGCCAGCAGCAGGACAGGGCCTGGCGCTGAAGCTTTCTTT CASSRTGPGAEAFF
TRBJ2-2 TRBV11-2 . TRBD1 TGTGCCAGCAGCGTAGACAGGGGGGCCGGGGAGCTGTTTTTT CASSVDRGAGELFF
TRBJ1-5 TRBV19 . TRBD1 TGTGCCAGTAGTGCCCGGGACAGTAATCAGCCCCAGCATTTT CASSARDSNQPQHF
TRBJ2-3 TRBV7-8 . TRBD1 TGTGCCAGCAGCTGGGGGGACAGGCCTTTTAGCACAGATACGCAGTATTTT CASSWGDRPFSTDTQYF
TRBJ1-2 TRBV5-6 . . TGTGCCAGCAGCTTGGACAGGCCCTATGGCTACACCTTC CASSLDRPYGYTF
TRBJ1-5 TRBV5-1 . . TGCGCCAGCAGCCCGGACAGAAATCAGCCCCAGCATTTT CASSPDRNQPQHF
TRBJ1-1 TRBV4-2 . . TGTGCCAGCAGCCAAGGCAGGCGAGGGACTGAAGCTTTCTTT CASSQGRRGTEAFF
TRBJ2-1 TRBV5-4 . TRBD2 TGTGCCAGCAGTTCCCAGCGGGGGGGCCTCAATGAGCAGTTCTTC CASSSQRGGLNEQFF
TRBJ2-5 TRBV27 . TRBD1 TGTGCCAGCAGTCCCGGGACAGGGGGAGAGACCCAGTACTTC CASSPGTGGETQYF
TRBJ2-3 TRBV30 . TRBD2 TGTGCCTGGAGCCCATCTATACTAGCGATTACAGATACGCAGTATTTT CAWSPSILAITDTQYF
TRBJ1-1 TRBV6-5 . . TGTGCCAGCAGTTACTCAGGGAAGGGGGTTGAAGCTTTCTTT CASSYSGKGVEAFF
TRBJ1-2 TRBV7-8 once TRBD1 TGTGCCAGCAGCTTGGGGACAGGGCAAAACTATGGCTACACCTTC CASSLGTGQNYGYTF
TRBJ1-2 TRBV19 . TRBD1 TGTGCCAGTAGTCCAAACCCCGGGACAGGGGGTGGTGGCTACACCTTC CASSPNPGTGGGGYTF
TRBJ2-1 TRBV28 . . TGTGCCAGCAGTTTTGGACTCCACAATGAGCAGTTCTTC CASSFGLHNEQFF
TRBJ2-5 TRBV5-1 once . TGCGCCAGCAGCCTACAGGGCTTTCAAGAGACCCAGTACTTC CASSLQGFQETQYF
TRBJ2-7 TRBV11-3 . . TGTGCCAGCAGCTTAATTGCAGGGAACCCCTACGAGCAGTACTTC CASSLIAGNPYEQYF
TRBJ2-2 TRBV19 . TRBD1 TGTGCCAGTAGTCCTCACCTGGACAGGCTCGGTGTAACCGGGGAGCTGTTTTTT CASSPHLDRLGVTGELFF
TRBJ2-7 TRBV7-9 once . TGTGCCAGCAGCTTAGGCCCAGGCAGGGAAACTGGCGAGCAGTACTTC CASSLGPGRETGEQYF
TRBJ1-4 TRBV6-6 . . TGTGCCAGCAGTTACTCGATGGGGCAAGGTGAAAAACTGTTTTTT CASSYSMGQGEKLFF
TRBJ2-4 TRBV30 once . TGTGCCTGGACCTTGGACAGAGCCAAAAACATTCAGTACTTC CAWTLDRAKNIQYF
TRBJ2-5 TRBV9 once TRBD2 TGTGCCAGCAGCGGTAGCGGGAGGACGGAGACCCAGTACTTC CASSGSGRTETQYF
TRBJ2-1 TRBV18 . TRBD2 TGTGCCAGCTCACCACCGGCGGGGGGGAGCTCCTACAATGAGCAGTTCTTC CASSPPAGGSSYNEQFF
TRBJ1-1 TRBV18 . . TGTGCCAGCTCGCTGGGGGCAGGCACTGAAGCTTTCTTT CASSLGAGTEAFF
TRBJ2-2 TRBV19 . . TGTGCCAGTAGTCCCTTTTCCGGGGGCACCGGGGAGCTGTTTTTT CASSPFSGGTGELFF
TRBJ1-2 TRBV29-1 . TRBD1 TGCAGCGTGACCGGGACAGACTATGGCTACACCTTC CSVTGTDYGYTF
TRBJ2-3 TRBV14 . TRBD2 TGTGCCAGCAGCCCCAATGGCCCTAGCGGGGACACAGATACGCAGTATTTT CASSPNGPSGDTDTQYF
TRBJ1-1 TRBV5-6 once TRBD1 TGTGCCAGCAGCCCGTTGCCCACCGACAGGGGCACTGAAGCTTTCTTT CASSPLPTDRGTEAFF
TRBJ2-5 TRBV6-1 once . TGTGCCAGCAGTATTCACAGGGTTGAGACCCAGTACTTC CASSIHRVETQYF
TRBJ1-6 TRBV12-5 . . TGTGCTAGTGGTTTGGTAAACGCGAGCTCCTATAATTCACCCCTCCACTTT CASGLVNASSYNSPLHF
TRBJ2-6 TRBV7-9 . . TGTGCCAGCAGCTTAGCGGAGGGACGCTGGGCCAACGTCCTGACTTTC CASSLAEGRWANVLTF
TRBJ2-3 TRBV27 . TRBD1 TGTGCCAGCAGGAAAGCCGGGGGACAGGAGACGCAGTATTTT CASRKAGGQETQYF
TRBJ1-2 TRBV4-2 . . TGTGCCAGCAGCCAAGTGTCGGGGTCAAACGGGTATGGCTACACCTTC CASSQVSGSNGYGYTF
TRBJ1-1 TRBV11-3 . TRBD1 TGTGCCAGCAGCCCCGGACAGGGGGCTATCACTGAAGCTTTCTTT CASSPGQGAITEAFF
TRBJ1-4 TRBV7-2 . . TGTGCCAGCAGCTTAGTGTCTGGGGGCAATGAAAAACTGTTTTTT CASSLVSGGNEKLFF
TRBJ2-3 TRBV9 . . TGTGCCAGCTCGGGGTCGGCGGGGCAGTATTTT CASSGSAGQYF
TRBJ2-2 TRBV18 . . TGTGCCAGCTCACCAATACAACAGGTCAATGGCGGGGAGCTGTTTTTT CASSPIQQVNGGELFF
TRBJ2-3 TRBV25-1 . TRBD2 TGTGCCAGCAGTGACGGGGGGGGCTTTACAGATACGCAGTATTTT CASSDGGGFTDTQYF
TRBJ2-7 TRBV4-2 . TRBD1 TGTGCCAGCAGCCGCCGTCCGGGACAGGGCTCCTACGAGCAGTACTTC CASSRRPGQGSYEQYF
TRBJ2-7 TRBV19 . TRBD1 TGTGCCAGTAGTATAGCGCATGGACAGGGTTCGTACGAGCAGTACTTC CASSIAHGQGSYEQYF
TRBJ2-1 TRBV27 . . TGTGCCAGCAGGAGAGGGACTGGATACAATGAGCAGTTCTTC CASRRGTGYNEQFF
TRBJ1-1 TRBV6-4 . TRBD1 TGTGCCAGCAGTGAGGGGACAGCGAACACTGAAGCTTTCTTT CASSEGTANTEAFF
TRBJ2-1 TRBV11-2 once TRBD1 TGTGCCAGCAGCCCGGACAGGGTTGGAGATGAGCAGTTCTTC CASSPDRVGDEQFF